This is a list of T cell receptor beta chains from one sample in a study of control samples from healthy donors and cancer patients. The assay was immunoSEQ multiplex PCR, and TCRdb's table has in-frame clones only and misses some. Seen here are about 110,000 clones, approximately 80% observed once, and the top ten hold approximately 7%. Sequencing was done on a sample of blood. The receptors here all came from a man aged 18-30 years in good health. CDR3s leave out the opening cysteine and the closing phenylalanine or tryptophan. The order of the fields is CDR3 length, J gene, V gene, CDR3 protein.

13	TRBJ1-4	TRBV4-1	ASSQDLAGSGKLF
11	TRBJ2-1	TRBV6-1	ASSDRDGYEQF
13	TRBJ2-3	TRBV7-6	ASSSSGGVTDTQY
16	TRBJ1-1	TRBV6-4	ASSAGYGQGPMNTEAF
15	TRBJ2-2	TRBV4-1	ASSQPPGQGANGELF
15	TRBJ2-6	TRBV5-6	ASRPAGGNSGANVLT
12	TRBJ2-5	TRBV27	ASSLGGSLGSQY
12	TRBJ2-5	TRBV5-4	ASSQGHLQETQY
12	TRBJ1-2	TRBV7-9	ASSWDREVAGYT
11	TRBJ1-1	TRBV5-4	ASSTTGRTEAF
13	TRBJ2-7	TRBV6-5	ASSLVGQVLREQY
15	TRBJ2-7	TRBV11-2	ASSLDGRLTYSYEQY
12	TRBJ2-5	TRBV30	AWSGGLGLETQY
11	TRBJ1-1	TRBV29-1	SVGGDTLSGTF
12	TRBJ1-1	TRBV7-9	ASSLDIRNTEAF
14	TRBJ2-3	TRBV27	ASSYKMTGATDTQY
13	TRBJ1-2	TRBV11-2	ASSLAGGLNYGYT
13	TRBJ2-7	TRBV19	ASSMEQGWIGEQY
12	TRBJ1-2	TRBV9	ASSVATGYDGYT
11	TRBJ1-2	TRBV30	ATGGPPNYGYT
11	TRBJ2-2	TRBV27	ASSFSRTGELF
12	TRBJ1-2	TRBV19	ASSIDLQVTGYT
11	TRBJ1-1	TRBV6-2/TRBV6-3	ASSYGGGTEAF
13	TRBJ2-1	TRBV2	ASQWSEISYNEQF
13	TRBJ2-1	TRBV5-1	ASSLDARGHNEQF
10	TRBJ1-1	TRBV12-5	ASGTNQGQAF
11	TRBJ1-1	TRBV6-5	ASTEGPGTEAF
14	TRBJ1-6	TRBV10-2	ASTEGLTVGNSPLH
17	TRBJ2-3	TRBV3-1/TRBV3-2	ASSLDPWTSGGSTDTQY
15	TRBJ2-2	TRBV7-9	ASSLATGGPVTGELF
14	TRBJ1-2	TRBV4-1	ASSQETRGVNYGYT
13	TRBJ1-1	TRBV6-6	ASRLILRGDTEAF
13	TRBJ2-5	TRBV18	ASSPPSPGAGTQY
14	TRBJ1-1	TRBV7-2	ASSPDRGRMNTEAF
13	TRBJ1-4	TRBV19	ASSIYPGRNEKLF
13	TRBJ1-2	TRBV4-1	ASSQGKTEPYGYT
12	TRBJ2-7	TRBV28	ASSLRGNSYEQY
12	TRBJ2-3	TRBV5-1	ASEFGGLGDTQY
13	TRBJ2-1	TRBV27	ASTTLAGGYNEQF
13	TRBJ1-5	TRBV5-4	ASSLGGTSDQPQH
12	TRBJ2-5	TRBV30	AWSVWASRETQY
16	TRBJ2-5	TRBV4-2	ASSQDWRLAGVRETQY
14	TRBJ2-3	TRBV3-1/TRBV3-2	ASSQDPRDSTDTQY
14	TRBJ2-3	TRBV5-6	ASSFLGGRSTDTQY
11	TRBJ1-2	TRBV2	ASSEAESYGYT
14	TRBJ2-2	TRBV11-2	ASSFLVLDLTGELF
11	TRBJ2-7	TRBV4-1	ASSLHGQGEQY
12	TRBJ1-6	TRBV30	AWSVLGDNSPLH
10	TRBJ1-1	TRBV28	ASSLWDTEAF
11	TRBJ2-7	TRBV20-1	SASTHRGREQY
12	TRBJ1-5	TRBV4-1	ASSQGPGDQPQH
16	TRBJ1-4	TRBV25-1	ASSEPGTGQLANEKLF